This T cell receptor (beta chain) is from a study of blood T cell repertoires in COVID-19. Study-level background: Samples taken during acute and convalescent COVID-19 were collected in the United States, Italy and Spain.

How the authors handled the data: Estimation of nucleated cell counts was performed using reference gene primer amplification. Only in-frame clones appear in the TCRdb table, and some are missing; sequencing was by immunoSEQ multiplex PCR. The D gene and trimming were derived from the DNA, and the V and J assignments and clone size from that table. The sample consists of tens of thousands of clones, just over 85% of them appearing once. The V end was cut by 2 bases, the J end by 2 bases, with 9 bases between. The CDR3 spans 15 residues. Germline lookup yields CDR1 SEHNR and CDR2 FQNEAQ (reference sequence).

The chain uses TRBV7-9 and TRBJ2-2; no clear D gene. Input material: peripheral blood. The clonotype comes from a woman of 80 years or more with active or convalescent COVID-19. The CDR3 region has the DNA TGTGCCAGCAGCTTAAGTACAGTAAACACCGGGGAGCTGTTTTTT. It yields the protein CASSLSTVNTGELFF.